The TCR beta chain under discussion was sequenced for a study of T cell changes during pregnancy in multiple sclerosis. Clones were read by immunoSEQ multiplex PCR, and TCRdb kept only the in-frame ones, dropping some. The sample lists around 110,000 clones; about 90% were seen once. There are 14 residues in the CDR3. Germline V gene data show CDR1 as SGHRS and CDR2 as YFSETQ. Trimming removed 5 bases from V and 9 bases from J, with 21 bases in between. The clonotype comes from a female donor with multiple sclerosis, enrolled in a pregnancy study. The genes are TRBV5-1 and TRBJ2-7; a weak D match, TRBD1 (7 bases). This specimen consisted of peripheral blood, obtained before pregnancy. The CDR3 sequence: CASRPGQTSSVQYF. The DNA for the CDR3 is TGCGCCAGCAGACCGGGACAGACGTCTAGCGTGCAGTACTTC. Drawing the rest from reference TRBV5-1 and TRBJ2-7, the complete variable domain is KAGVTQTPRYLIKTRGQQVTLSCSPISGHRSVSWYQQTPGQGLQFLFEYFSETQRNKGNFPGRFSGRQFSNSRSEMNVSTLELGDSALYLCASRPGQTSSVQYFGPGTRLTVT.